A selection of T cell receptor beta chains follows, all from one sample in a study of T-cell reconstitution after alpha-beta-depleted transplantation in children. TCRdb re-analysed the PCR reads in MiXCR, keeping a single row per CDR3 protein. The table shows hundreds of thousands of distinct CDR3 sequences, with 16% occurring only once. The sequences come from PBMCs from the stem cell graft donor, collected from the stem cell graft. Receptor source: a human donor who donated a stem cell graft to a child with acute myeloid leukemia. Both conserved end residues are part of each CDR3. Each record gives: V gene, CDR3 length, D gene, clone size, J gene, CDR3 DNA, CDR3 protein. A D gene is named only where the DNA matches it firmly. Some rows mark clone size as missing; the rest say once, few, many or name a class of expanded clone.

TRBV20-1	15	NA	NA	TRBJ1-1	TGCAGCGCGAGCCCTTCTCCCGATCCAAAATTTGAAGCTTTCTTT	CSASPSPDPKFEAFF
TRBV20-1	13	NA	many	TRBJ1-5	TGCAGTGCTAGAGTGGCAGTAAATCAGCCCCAGCATTTT	CSARVAVNQPQHF
TRBV7-9	14	NA	few	TRBJ2-2	TGTGCCAGCACAAGACAGGCGAACACCGGGGAGCTGTTTTTT	CASTRQANTGELFF
TRBV5-6	15	NA	many	TRBJ1-4	TGTGCCAGCAGGCAGATCAGGGCAACTAATGAAAAACTGTTTTTT	CASRQIRATNEKLFF
TRBV27	17	TRBD2	many	TRBJ2-5	TGTGCCAGCAGTCCCCAGACTAGCGGGGACCTGGGGGAGACCCAGTACTTC	CASSPQTSGDLGETQYF
TRBV4-2	15	NA	NA	TRBJ1-1	TGTGCCAGCAGCCAAGTGGTTCTTGGCGCCACTGAAGCTTTCTTT	CASSQVVLGATEAFF
TRBV7-6	16	TRBD1	many	TRBJ2-1	TGTGCCAGCAGCTTAGGTCTGCCAACAGGGGGCAATGAGCAGTTCTTC	CASSLGLPTGGNEQFF
TRBV5-1	19	TRBD1	NA	TRBJ2-1	TGCGCCAGCAGTTTTTTCCCACTCCGACAGGGACCTTCCTACAATGAGCAGTTCTTC	CASSFFPLRQGPSYNEQFF
TRBV7-2	16	NA	NA	TRBJ2-1	TGTGCCAGCAGCTTAGTAGTTGGGAGGAAGCCCGTAGAGCAGTTCTTC	CASSLVVGRKPVEQFF
TRBV20-1	16	NA	few	TRBJ1-5	TGCAGTGCTAAGGACCCCCACGGGGCCCTCAATCAGCCCCAGCATTTT	CSAKDPHGALNQPQHF
TRBV9	14	NA	NA	TRBJ2-2	TGTGCCAGCAGCGTAGGCGTGAACACCGGGGAGCTGTTTTTT	CASSVGVNTGELFF
TRBV20-1	15	NA	few	TRBJ2-5	TGCAGTGCTAGAGATTTGAGGGGGAGACAAGAGACCCAGTACTTC	CSARDLRGRQETQYF
TRBV20-1	16	TRBD1	many	TRBJ2-2	TGCAGTGCTAGGCCATCGTGGACAGGGGACACCGGGGAGCTGTTTTTT	CSARPSWTGDTGELFF
TRBV27	16	NA	many	TRBJ2-2	TGTGCCAGCAGTCTCACAGGATTCAGAGACACCGGGGAGCTGTTTTTT	CASSLTGFRDTGELFF
TRBV20-1	12	TRBD1	many	TRBJ1-4	TGCAGAGCAGACAGGGACGGGGAAAAACTGTTTTTT	CRADRDGEKLFF
TRBV12-3/TRBV12-4	15	TRBD1	many	TRBJ1-5	TGTGCCAGCAGTTCCCGGACAGGGGCCAATCAGCCCCAGCATTTT	CASSSRTGANQPQHF
TRBV20-1	14	NA	many	TRBJ2-7	TGCAGTGCTCCAGACGGGACACCCAAATTCGAGCAGTACTTC	CSAPDGTPKFEQYF
TRBV7-6	16	NA	many	TRBJ1-1	TGTGCCAGCAGCTTAGCCCCCGGGCCAGGGTCCCCTGAAGCTTTCTTT	CASSLAPGPGSPEAFF
TRBV4-2	12	NA	many	TRBJ2-1	TGTGCCAGCAGCCAGGGACTGGATGAGCAGTTCTTC	CASSQGLDEQFF
TRBV5-1	17	TRBD1	NA	TRBJ2-5	TGCGCCAGCAGCTTGCCCCGGGACAGGGTTCTTCAAGAGACCCAGTACTTC	CASSLPRDRVLQETQYF
TRBV6-5	12	NA	many	TRBJ2-1	TGTGCCAGCAGTTACTCCCGGGGCGAGCAGTTCTTC	CASSYSRGEQFF
TRBV20-1	11	NA	many	TRBJ2-3	TGCAGTGCCCCTGGGGGGACAACGCAGTATTTT	CSAPGGTTQYF
TRBV24-1	14	NA	few	TRBJ2-3	TGTGCCACCAGTGGTCAGGAAGAGCCAGATACGCAGTATTTT	CATSGQEEPDTQYF
TRBV5-1	15	TRBD1	NA	TRBJ1-3	TGCTCCAGCAGCTTCGGACAGGCCTCTGGAAACACCATATATTTT	CSSSFGQASGNTIYF
TRBV11-2	17	NA	few	TRBJ2-5	TGTGCCAGCACTACCGTGGCGGGGGCTCGGAGGACAGAGACCCAGTACTTC	CASTTVAGARRTETQYF
TRBV27	14	NA	many	TRBJ2-5	TGTGCCAGCAGTCCCCGGGCCGTGCTGGAGACCCAGTACTTC	CASSPRAVLETQYF
TRBV7-2	15	NA	NA	TRBJ1-5	TGTGCCAGCAGCTTAAAGTCCAGGGTCGCTCAGCCCCAGCATTTT	CASSLKSRVAQPQHF
TRBV20-1	14	NA	few	TRBJ1-2	TGCAGTGCGTTGAAGGGGGTCGGGTGGAGAGGCTACACCTTC	CSALKGVGWRGYTF
TRBV9	14	NA	NA	TRBJ1-2	TGTGCCAGCAGCGTAGTTGGGCAGAACTATGGCTACACCTTC	CASSVVGQNYGYTF
TRBV5-1	12	NA	few	TRBJ2-5	TGCGCCAGCAGCTTAGGGAAAGAGACCCAGTACTTC	CASSLGKETQYF
TRBV20-1	14	TRBD1	many	TRBJ1-2	TGCAGTGCTAGAAGGGACAGGCACTTCTATGGCTACACCTTC	CSARRDRHFYGYTF
TRBV25-1	13	NA	NA	TRBJ1-1	TGTGCCAGCGCCCCTTCAGGGGAACACGAAGCTTTCTTT	CASAPSGEHEAFF